Below, 8 T cell receptor beta chains from the same sample are listed, as sequenced in a study of blood T cells in healthy people across ages. Primers used in a second PCR of roughly 6 to 12 cycles were a sample-barcoded 5' primer and a J-beta primer mix. MiXCR, applied by TCRdb to the 5' RACE reads, yields one record per CDR3 protein. The sample includes 800,000 to 950,000 distinct CDR3 sequences, roughly 34% of them seen just once. Sequenced sample: blood. The receptors stem from a man aged 18 to 35 in good health.

This chain joins TRBV4-2 and TRBJ1-1; D remains ambiguous. V was trimmed by 0 bases and J by 5 bases, leaving 13 bases between them. Germline CDR1 reads LGHNA; CDR2 reads YNFKEQ. This CDR3 is built from 15 residues. The CDR3 is CASSQDRTARTEAFF. As DNA, the CDR3 is TGTGCCAGCAGCCAAGATCGCACAGCGAGGACTGAAGCTTTCTTT.

The genes are TRBV6-5 and TRBJ1-2; perhaps TRBD1 as D (5 bases). The CDR3 has 16 residues. CDR1 and CDR2 from the germline V gene are MNHEY and SVGAGI. The V gene lost 2 bases and the J gene lost 2 bases, with 15 bases spanning the gap. The CDR3 sequence is CASSYNRAGGNYGYTF. The CDR3 DNA sequence: TGTGCCAGCAGTTACAACCGGGCGGGGGGAAACTATGGCTACACCTTC.

This clonotype was seen a few times. The V call is TRBV9, the J call TRBJ1-1; TRBD1 is a possible D gene (6 bases). Trimming shortened V by 3 bases and J by 1 base, and 13 bases separated the two germline ends. Germline V CDR1 and CDR2: SGDLS, YYNGEE. This CDR3 comprises 15 residues. DNA for the CDR3: TGTGCCAGCAGCGCAGCGTCAGGGGCGAACACTGAAGCTTTCTTT. Translated: CASSAASGANTEAFF.

Comment on this clonotype: One junction end disagrees with the germline gene, perhaps due to a read error. The chain carries TRBV11-2 and TRBJ2-5; 13 bases fit TRBD2. The V gene's germline CDR1 is SGHAT and CDR2 FQNNGV. CDR3 length: 15 residues. The CDR3 bases are TGCGCCAGCAGCTGGACTAGCGGGAGCCAAGAGACCCAGTACTTC. Its protein is CASSWTSGSQETQYF.

This clonotype has only a few counts. The chain has TRBV7-2 and TRBJ2-2; D unresolved. The CDR3 consists of 12 residues. Deletions cut 7 bases from V and 8 bases from J, with 11 bases between. Germline assignment: CDR1 SGHTA and CDR2 FQGNSA. The CDR3 DNA sequence: TGTGCCAGCAACCCTCCCCTAGGGGAGCTGTTTTTT. This gives the protein CASNPPLGELFF.

The chain has TRBV5-1 and TRBJ2-3, with 10 positions matching TRBD1. Germline CDR1 SGHRS, CDR2 YFSETQ. The CDR3 is 16 residues long. V was clipped by 2 bases and J by 8 bases; unmatched bases: 11. The CDR3 coding sequence is TGCGCCAGCAGCTTTCCAGGGACAGGGGAAGGAGGTACGCAGTATTTT. It codes for CASSFPGTGEGGTQYF.

The chain uses TRBV6-2 or TRBV6-3 and TRBJ2-7; 9 bases line up with TRBD2. After removal of 2 bases from V and 5 bases from J, the junction contained 4 bases not matched to a gene. Germline lookup yields CDR1 MNHEY and CDR2 SVGEGT. The length of the CDR3 is 14 residues. Written as DNA, the CDR3 is TGTGCCAGCAGTTACCTAGCGGGAATCAACGAGCAGTACTTC. Its translation: CASSYLAGINEQYF.

This clonotype was counted at least ten times. The chain links TRBV18 to TRBJ2-7; 9 bases are shared with TRBD1. CDR1 is KGHSH, CDR2 LQKENI, per germline. The ends lost 8 bases at V and 7 bases at J; junction bases unmatched: 9. The CDR3 length is 13 residues. DNA for the CDR3: TGTGCCAGCGCACAACAGGGGGCGGAGGAGCAGTACTTC. This codes for CASAQQGAEEQYF.